This T cell receptor beta chain was identified during a study of blood T cell repertoires in COVID-19. About the study: Acute-phase and convalescent COVID-19 samples originated in the United States, Italy and Spain.

The study drew participants aged about 18 to 89 years from fewer than 30 US areas. Assignment of participants to cohorts was predicated upon participant-reported clinical history. CDR1 SGHRS and CDR2 YFSETQ come from the germline V gene. The CDR3 is 13 amino acids. Trimming took 0 bases from V and 5 from J, leaving 6 bases between them. Original analysis: Researchers report that nucleated cell counts were estimated from reference gene primer amplification. Libraries were prepared by immunoSEQ multiplex PCR; TCRdb keeps only in-frame clonotypes and omits some of them. V and J calls and clone size follow that table, whereas D and trimming were derived from the DNA. This sample has roughly 330,000 clones, with 88% found just once. This clone was seen once.

This TCR was recovered from a man aged 30-40 years who had recovered from COVID-19. The chain employs TRBV5-1 and TRBJ2-1; TRBD2 might be the D (5 bases). Source material: PBMCs or T cells enriched from blood (not recorded which). The CDR3 DNA sequence: TGCGCCAGCAGCTTGGCCGGGAACAATGAGCAGTTCTTC. It specifies CASSLAGNNEQFF.